The clone carrying this T cell receptor (beta chain) has more than one count but fewer than ten. Its antigen is still unknown. This sample stems from a study of T cell repertoires in cytomegalovirus infection. Study context: Recently described HLA-C-restricted plus well-studied HLA-B-restricted CMV epitopes were used. Public TCR beta signatures were indicative of both CMV infection and a matching HLA type. Study-level results: Dominating the ex vivo response were TCR beta clonotypes that were CMV-specific and HLA-C-restricted.

The CDR3 has 14 residues. The germline CDR1 and CDR2 sequences are SGHVS and FQNEAQ. The V and J ends lost 5 bases and 8 bases respectively, with 16 bases between them. TCRdb independently ran MiXCR on the reads; one entry per CDR3 protein. The sample lists about 340,000 distinct CDR3 sequences; approximately 32% were seen once. The V and J genes are TRBV7-8 and TRBJ2-1, with unresolved D. Specimen: cultured PBMCs, collected from culture after CMV antigen stimulation. The source of this sequence is a human donor in good health (CMV status not recorded). Some clones in this sample may be carry-over from other donors' samples. The CDR3, as DNA: TGTGCCAGCAGCCTTACCGCCCTTAAGGATGAGCAGTTCTTC. Protein product: CASSLTALKDEQFF.